The 2 T cell receptor beta chains in this list originate from one sample, sequenced in a study of CD8 T cells in ankylosing spondylitis. TCRdb re-called the 5' RACE reads with MiXCR, one entry per CDR3 protein. This repertoire shows approximately 180,000 distinct CDR3 sequences, 15% to 20% found once; its top ten account for 4.3%. Specimen: blood, either unsorted or a sorted T cell fraction (not recorded which). These receptors were obtained from a male donor aged 10 to 35 with ankylosing spondylitis or in good health (not recorded which).

The chain couples TRBV29-1 to TRBJ1-2; D is possibly TRBD1 (6 bases). The V end lost 4 bases, the J end lost 2 bases, and 14 bases lay between the germline ends. This CDR3 region has 14 residues. Germline-derived CDR1 and CDR2 are SQVTM and ANQGSEA. The CDR3 DNA reads TGCAGCGTTGGGCGGGACACATCCAACTATGGCTACACCTTC. Translated, it gives CSVGRDTSNYGYTF. The whole variable domain, remainder taken from reference TRBV29-1 and TRBJ1-2, is SAVISQKPSRDICQRGTSLTIQCQVDSQVTMMFWYRQQPGQSLTLIATANQGSEATYESGFVIDKFPISRPNLTFSTLTVSNMSPEDSSIYLCSVGRDTSNYGYTFGSGTRLTVV.

This clonotype has at least ten counts. The J gene is TRBJ1-3, the V gene TRBV24-1; D remains ambiguous. Germline V gene sequence: CDR1 KGHDR, CDR2 SFDVKD. CDR3 size: 12 residues. V was cut by 2 bases and J by 7 bases, with 5 bases left in between. The CDR3 sequence is CATSDYRNTIYF. In DNA, the CDR3 is TGTGCCACCAGTGATTACCGGAACACCATATATTTT.